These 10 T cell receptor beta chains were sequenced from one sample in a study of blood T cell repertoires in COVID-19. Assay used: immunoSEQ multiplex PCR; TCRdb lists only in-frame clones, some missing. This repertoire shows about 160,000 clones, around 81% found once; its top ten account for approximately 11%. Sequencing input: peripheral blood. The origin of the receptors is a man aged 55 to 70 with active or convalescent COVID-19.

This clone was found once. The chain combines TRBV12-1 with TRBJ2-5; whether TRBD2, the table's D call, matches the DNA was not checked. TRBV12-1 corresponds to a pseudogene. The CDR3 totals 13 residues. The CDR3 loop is CASSFRGAETQYF. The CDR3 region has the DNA TGTGCCAGCAGCTTTCGGGGGGCTGAGACCCAGTACTTC.

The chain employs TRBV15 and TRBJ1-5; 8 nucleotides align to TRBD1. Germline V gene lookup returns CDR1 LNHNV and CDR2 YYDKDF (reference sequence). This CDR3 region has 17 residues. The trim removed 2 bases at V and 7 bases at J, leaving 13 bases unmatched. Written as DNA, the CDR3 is TGTGCCACCAGCAGAACCGGGACAGGTCCTACCGGGCAGCCCCAGCATTTT. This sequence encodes CATSRTGTGPTGQPQHF. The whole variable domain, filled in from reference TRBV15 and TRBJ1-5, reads DAMVIQNPRYQVTQFGKPVTLSCSQTLNHNVMYWYQQKSSQAPKLLFHYYDKDFNNEADTPDNFQSRRPNTSFCFLDIRSPGLGDTAMYLCATSRTGTGPTGQPQHFGDGTRLSIL.

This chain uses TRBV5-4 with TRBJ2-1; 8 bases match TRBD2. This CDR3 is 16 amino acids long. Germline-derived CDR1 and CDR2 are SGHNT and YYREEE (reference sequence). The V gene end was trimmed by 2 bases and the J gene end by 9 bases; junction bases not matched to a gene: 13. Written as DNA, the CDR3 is TGTGCCAGCAGCTTAGGTCCGGGAGGGCCCTCGGGTGAGCAGTTCTTC. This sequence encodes CASSLGPGGPSGEQFF. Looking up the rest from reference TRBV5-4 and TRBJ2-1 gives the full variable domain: ETGVTQSPTHLIKTRGQQVTLRCSSQSGHNTVSWYQQALGQGPQFIFQYYREEENGRGNFPPRFSGLQFPNYSSELNVNALELDDSALYLCASSLGPGGPSGEQFFGPGTRLTVL.

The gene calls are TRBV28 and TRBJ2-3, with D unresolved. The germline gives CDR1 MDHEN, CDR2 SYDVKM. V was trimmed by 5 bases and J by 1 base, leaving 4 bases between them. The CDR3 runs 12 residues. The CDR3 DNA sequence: TGTGCCAGCAGTACTCGCACAGATACGCAGTATTTT. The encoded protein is CASSTRTDTQYF.

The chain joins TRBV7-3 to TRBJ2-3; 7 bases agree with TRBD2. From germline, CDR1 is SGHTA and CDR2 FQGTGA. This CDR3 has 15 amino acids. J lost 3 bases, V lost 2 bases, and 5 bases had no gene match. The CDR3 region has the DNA TGTGCCAGCAGCTTAGGACTAGATTTTACAGATACGCAGTATTTT. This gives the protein CASSLGLDFTDTQYF.

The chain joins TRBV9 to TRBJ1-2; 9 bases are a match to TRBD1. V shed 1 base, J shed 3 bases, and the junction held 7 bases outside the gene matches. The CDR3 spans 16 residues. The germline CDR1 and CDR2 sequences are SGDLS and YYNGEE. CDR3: CASSVLSRTGDYGYTF. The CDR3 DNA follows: TGTGCCAGCAGCGTATTGTCCCGGACAGGGGACTATGGCTACACCTTC.

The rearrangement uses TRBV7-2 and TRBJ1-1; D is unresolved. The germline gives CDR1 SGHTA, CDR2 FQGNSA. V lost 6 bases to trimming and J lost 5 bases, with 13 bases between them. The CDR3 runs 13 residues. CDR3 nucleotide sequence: TGTGCCAGCAGACGGGAGGGCGGAACTGAAGCTTTCTTT. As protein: CASRREGGTEAFF.

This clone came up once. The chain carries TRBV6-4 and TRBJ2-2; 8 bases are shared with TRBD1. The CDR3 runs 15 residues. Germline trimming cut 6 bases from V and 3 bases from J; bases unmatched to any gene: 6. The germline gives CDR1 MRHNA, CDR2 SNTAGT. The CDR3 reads CASSKTGDDTGELFF. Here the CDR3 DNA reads TGTGCCAGCAGCAAGACAGGGGACGACACCGGGGAGCTGTTTTTT.

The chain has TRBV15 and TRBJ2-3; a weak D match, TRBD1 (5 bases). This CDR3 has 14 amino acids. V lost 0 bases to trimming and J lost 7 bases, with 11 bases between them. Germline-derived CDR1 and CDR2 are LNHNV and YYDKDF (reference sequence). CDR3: CATSRDQGPNTQYF. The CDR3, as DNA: TGTGCCACCAGCAGAGATCAGGGTCCTAATACGCAGTATTTT.

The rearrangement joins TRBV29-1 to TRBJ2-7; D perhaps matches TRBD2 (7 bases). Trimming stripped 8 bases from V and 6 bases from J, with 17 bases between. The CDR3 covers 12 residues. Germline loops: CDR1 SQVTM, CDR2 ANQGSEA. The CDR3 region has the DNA TGCAGCTCGAGGGGGGGCCGGGGCGAGCAGTACTTC. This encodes CSSRGGRGEQYF.